The clone carrying this T cell receptor beta chain appeared once. Its antigen is unidentified. This sample was taken from a study of HIV-infected patients and healthy controls. General study points: HIV-infected patients shared fewer CDR3 sequences between individuals than healthy controls. Eight alpha and eight beta V genes differed significantly in mean usage between HIV-infected patients and controls. During therapy, HIV-associated CDR3s fell significantly in frequency, while CMV-associated CDR3s did not change significantly. No HLA typing of donors was done in this study.

All unsorted peripheral T cells were captured because whole blood was used without fractionation. Alpha and beta constant-region primers primed reverse transcription of 400 to 500 ng RNA. Each of the alpha and beta chains got its own library through chain-specific third strand synthesis with indices. MiXCR was run by TCRdb on the 5' RACE reads, yielding one entry per CDR3 protein. The sample holds roughly 10,000 distinct CDR3 sequences, less than 10% seen once. This receptor was taken from an adult in good health. Sequencing was carried out using blood.

CDR3 amino acids: CASSLSASVNPKSTDTQYF. In nucleotides, the CDR3 is TGTGCCAGCAGTTTATCGGCTAGCGTGAATCCAAAAAGCACAGATACGCAGTATTTT. The rearrangement uses TRBV27 and TRBJ2-3; tentative D call: TRBD2 (6 bases). V lost 0 bases and J 0 bases, leaving 19 bases between the germline ends. From germline, CDR1 is MNHEY and CDR2 SMNVEV (reference sequence). The CDR3 is 19 residues long.